This is a list of T cell receptor beta chains from one sample in a study of T cell repertoires in cytomegalovirus infection. No antigens are known for them. MiXCR was run by TCRdb on the reads, yielding one entry per CDR3 protein. The sample has a few hundred thousand distinct CDR3 sequences; roughly 25% are singletons. Material: cultured PBMCs, obtained from culture after CMV antigen stimulation. The receptors derive from a human donor in good health (CMV status not recorded). Some clones in this sample may be carry-over from other donors' samples. The CDR3 runs from the conserved cysteine through the conserved F or W. Fields, in order: J gene, V gene, D gene, clone size, CDR3 DNA, CDR3 protein. The D gene is left open where the match is weak. For some rows the clone size is stated as once, few or many, or as a class when expanded; others skip it.

j_gene: TRBJ2-1; v_gene: TRBV11-2; d_gene: -; abundance: many; CDR3nt: TGTGCCAGCAGACGGGAATCGTCCTACAATGAGCAGTTCTTC; CDR3aa: CASRRESSYNEQFF
j_gene: TRBJ2-3; v_gene: TRBV7-2; d_gene: -; abundance: many; CDR3nt: TGTGCCAGCAGCTTAGCAGGTCGACTCGGGGTCGGCACAGATACGCAGTATTTT; CDR3aa: CASSLAGRLGVGTDTQYF
j_gene: TRBJ1-3; v_gene: TRBV25-1; d_gene: -; abundance: many; CDR3nt: TGTGCCAGCAGACAGGGAAACACCATATATTTT; CDR3aa: CASRQGNTIYF
j_gene: TRBJ2-3; v_gene: TRBV28; d_gene: -; abundance: few; CDR3nt: TGTGCCAGCAGTTTATTAGGGACGCCCGGGGGCACAGATACGCAGTATTTT; CDR3aa: CASSLLGTPGGTDTQYF
j_gene: TRBJ2-7; v_gene: TRBV12-3/TRBV12-4; d_gene: -; abundance: many; CDR3nt: TGTGCCAGCAGTTTGCAGGAGACCTACGAGCAGTACTTC; CDR3aa: CASSLQETYEQYF
j_gene: TRBJ2-7; v_gene: TRBV6-2/TRBV6-3; d_gene: TRBD1; abundance: -; CDR3nt: TGTGCCAGCAAGGGACAGCCATCCTACGAGCAGTACTTC; CDR3aa: CASKGQPSYEQYF
j_gene: TRBJ1-3; v_gene: TRBV25-1; d_gene: -; abundance: few; CDR3nt: TGTGCCAGCCGGGAGTGGAACACCATATATTTT; CDR3aa: CASREWNTIYF
j_gene: TRBJ2-1; v_gene: TRBV7-2; d_gene: TRBD2; abundance: many; CDR3nt: TGTGCCAGCAGCCATACGGGAGGGCAATTTCCGATTGAGCAGTTCTTC; CDR3aa: CASSHTGGQFPIEQFF
j_gene: TRBJ2-3; v_gene: TRBV2; d_gene: TRBD2; abundance: once; CDR3nt: TGTGCCAGCCGTGTCCCGGGGGGATCGACTAGCGGGAATACTACATCAGATACGCAGTATTTT; CDR3aa: CASRVPGGSTSGNTTSDTQYF
j_gene: TRBJ2-3; v_gene: TRBV7-2; d_gene: -; abundance: few; CDR3nt: TGTGCCAGCAGCTTGTGGGACTCCCTCGCAGATACGCAGTATTTT; CDR3aa: CASSLWDSLADTQYF
j_gene: TRBJ2-7; v_gene: TRBV6-6; d_gene: -; abundance: -; CDR3nt: TGTGCCAGCAGTCCGCTACGGGCCTCCTACGAGCAGTACTTC; CDR3aa: CASSPLRASYEQYF
j_gene: TRBJ2-3; v_gene: TRBV4-1; d_gene: TRBD1; abundance: many; CDR3nt: TGCGCCAGCAGCCAAGGTGGTCAGGGGGTTTTACAAGATACGCAGTATTTT; CDR3aa: CASSQGGQGVLQDTQYF
j_gene: TRBJ1-1; v_gene: TRBV7-9; d_gene: -; abundance: many; CDR3nt: TGTGCCAGCAGCACCCCATACGGGGTAAGGGACACTGAAGCTTTCTTT; CDR3aa: CASSTPYGVRDTEAFF
j_gene: TRBJ2-3; v_gene: TRBV27; d_gene: -; abundance: -; CDR3nt: TGTGCCAGCACGAACAGTGGGTCGGATACGCAGTATTTT; CDR3aa: CASTNSGSDTQYF
j_gene: TRBJ2-1; v_gene: TRBV27; d_gene: TRBD2; abundance: -; CDR3nt: TGTGCCAGCAGTTTAACTAGCGGGAGGGCAGGCGATGAGCAGTTCTTC; CDR3aa: CASSLTSGRAGDEQFF
j_gene: TRBJ2-1; v_gene: TRBV5-6; d_gene: TRBD1; abundance: few; CDR3nt: TGTGCCAGCAGCAACGACAGGGGCCGAAATGAGCAGTTCTTC; CDR3aa: CASSNDRGRNEQFF
j_gene: TRBJ2-1; v_gene: TRBV24-1; d_gene: TRBD2; abundance: -; CDR3nt: TGTGCCACCAGTGACCCAACTCTAGCGGATGAGCAGTTCTTC; CDR3aa: CATSDPTLADEQFF
j_gene: TRBJ2-1; v_gene: TRBV7-2; d_gene: -; abundance: many; CDR3nt: TGTGCCAGCAGCTTAGGACTGGCTATCAATGAGCAGTTCTTC; CDR3aa: CASSLGLAINEQFF
j_gene: TRBJ2-1; v_gene: TRBV18; d_gene: TRBD1; abundance: -; CDR3nt: TGTGCCAGCTCGCACTCCGGGACAGGGGCCGGCAATGAGCAGTTCTTC; CDR3aa: CASSHSGTGAGNEQFF
j_gene: TRBJ2-2; v_gene: TRBV27; d_gene: TRBD2; abundance: -; CDR3nt: TGTGCCAGCAGCCCGACTAGCGGGATCACCGGGGAGCTGTTTTTT; CDR3aa: CASSPTSGITGELFF
j_gene: TRBJ2-3; v_gene: TRBV6-6; d_gene: TRBD1; abundance: -; CDR3nt: TGTGCCAGCAGTTACAGACAGGGGGCAGATACGCAGTATTTT; CDR3aa: CASSYRQGADTQYF
j_gene: TRBJ1-2; v_gene: TRBV4-2; d_gene: -; abundance: few; CDR3nt: TGTGCCAGCAGCCGCGACCGCAGCTATGGCTACACCTTC; CDR3aa: CASSRDRSYGYTF
j_gene: TRBJ1-2; v_gene: TRBV4-3; d_gene: -; abundance: -; CDR3nt: TGCGCCAGCAGCCAAGTCCCAGGGTCTAGAGGCTACACCTTC; CDR3aa: CASSQVPGSRGYTF
j_gene: TRBJ2-1; v_gene: TRBV6-2/TRBV6-3; d_gene: -; abundance: -; CDR3nt: TGTGCCAGCAGTTACTCGAGTATTGGCAGGGTTTTTGAGCAGTTCTTC; CDR3aa: CASSYSSIGRVFEQFF
j_gene: TRBJ1-1; v_gene: TRBV19; d_gene: -; abundance: once; CDR3nt: TGTGCCAGTAGTGCGCCGGGACGGCTGAACACTGAAGCTTTCTTT; CDR3aa: CASSAPGRLNTEAFF
j_gene: TRBJ2-3; v_gene: TRBV2; d_gene: TRBD1; abundance: few; CDR3nt: TGTGCCAGCGGGGGACAGGGATGGGGCACAGATACGCAGTATTTT; CDR3aa: CASGGQGWGTDTQYF
j_gene: TRBJ1-1; v_gene: TRBV24-1; d_gene: TRBD1; abundance: few; CDR3nt: TGTGCCACCAGAGGACAGGGTGAAGCTTTCTTT; CDR3aa: CATRGQGEAFF